The clone carrying this T cell receptor (beta chain) was detected a few times. No antigen is known for it. This CDR3 has 16 residues. CDR1 SGHTA and CDR2 FQGNSA come from the germline V gene. V gave up 2 bases and J gave up 4 bases; unmatched junction bases: 6. The data belong to a study of cytomegalovirus exposure and HLA in healthy donors. The PCR had 60 Vbeta and 13 Jbeta primers. The repertoire was sequenced with immunoSEQ multiplex PCR; TCRdb's copy has only in-frame clones and lacks some. The table lists 95,000 to 150,000 clones, about 74% of them singletons. Study-wide points: The study carried out a later analysis of TCR beta sequences. It associated approximately 17,000 of them with specific HLA alleles at a false discovery rate of 0.05. The CMV antigen specificity of a few CMV-associated chains was confirmed through in vitro analysis.

Sequences were obtained from PBMCs. The rearrangement uses TRBV7-2 and TRBJ2-2; 8 nucleotides line up with TRBD2. The clonotype was recovered from a woman between 50 and 59 years old in good health and CMV-seropositive. The CDR3 reads CASSLRPAGVTGELFF. CDR3 nucleotide sequence: TGTGCCAGCAGCTTACGTCCAGCGGGGGTCACCGGGGAGCTGTTTTTT.